This entry concerns a single TCR beta chain. This specimen comes from a study of blood T cell repertoires in COVID-19. Germline CDR1 is MGHDK and CDR2 is SYGVNS. The CDR3 loop spans 15 amino acids. With 6 bases removed from V and 4 bases from J, the gap between germline ends came to 18 bases. Assay: immunoSEQ multiplex PCR; the TCRdb copy retains only in-frame clones and omits some. The sample contains some 180,000 clones, roughly 84% of which appear only once. The chain couples TRBV25-1 to TRBJ1-2; tentative D call: TRBD1 (5 bases). This TCR came from a woman in her twenties or thirties who had been exposed to COVID-19. Sequencing was performed on PBMCs or T cells enriched from blood (not recorded which). The DNA for the CDR3 is TGTGCCAGCAGCAGCTCACGACAGCGAGTCTATGGCTACACCTTC. This translates into CASSSSRQRVYGYTF.